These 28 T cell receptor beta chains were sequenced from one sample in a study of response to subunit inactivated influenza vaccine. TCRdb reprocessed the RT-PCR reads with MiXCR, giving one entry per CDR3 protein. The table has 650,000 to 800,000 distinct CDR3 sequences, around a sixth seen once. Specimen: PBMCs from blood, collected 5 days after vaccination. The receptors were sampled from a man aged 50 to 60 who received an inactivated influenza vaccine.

The CDR3 protein is CASSSLLVWGKDTGELFF. Here the CDR3 DNA reads TGTGCCAGCAGCTCCCTGCTGGTCTGGGGGAAGGACACCGGGGAGCTGTTTTTT. This chain joins TRBV11-1 and TRBJ2-2; D may match TRBD1 or TRBD2 (5 bases each). The CDR3 has 18 amino acids. Germline V lookup: CDR1 SGHAT, CDR2 FQDESV (reference sequence). With 4 bases removed from V and 3 bases from J, the gap between germline ends came to 21 bases.

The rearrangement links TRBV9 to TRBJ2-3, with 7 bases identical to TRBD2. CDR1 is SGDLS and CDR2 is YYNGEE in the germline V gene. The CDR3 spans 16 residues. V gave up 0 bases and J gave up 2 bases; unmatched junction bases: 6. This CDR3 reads CASSVGSSGNTDTQYF. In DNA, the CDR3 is TGTGCCAGCAGCGTAGGATCTAGCGGAAACACAGATACGCAGTATTTT.

The CDR3 region has the DNA TGCAGCGTTCGGTTAGGGACTAGCGGATACACAGATACGCAGTATTTT. Residues: CSVRLGTSGYTDTQYF. The rearrangement links TRBV29-1 to TRBJ2-3, with 11 bases aligning to TRBD2. The CDR3 spans 16 residues. Germline V CDR1 and CDR2: SQVTM, ANQGSEA. J was trimmed by 2 bases and V by 5 bases; bases with no gene match: 9.

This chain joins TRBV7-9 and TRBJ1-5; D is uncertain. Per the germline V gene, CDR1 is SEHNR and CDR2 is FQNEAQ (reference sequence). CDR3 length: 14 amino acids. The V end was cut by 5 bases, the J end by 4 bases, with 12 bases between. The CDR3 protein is CASSAQSVNQPQHF. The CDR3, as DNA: TGTGCCAGCAGCGCCCAGTCAGTTAATCAGCCCCAGCATTTT.

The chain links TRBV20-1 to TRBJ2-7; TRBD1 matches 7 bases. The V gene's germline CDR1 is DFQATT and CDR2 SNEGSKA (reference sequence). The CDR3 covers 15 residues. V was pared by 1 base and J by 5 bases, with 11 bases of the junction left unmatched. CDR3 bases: TGCAGTGCTAGAGGGTCGGACAGGCTGGCCAACGAGCAGTACTTC. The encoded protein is CSARGSDRLANEQYF.

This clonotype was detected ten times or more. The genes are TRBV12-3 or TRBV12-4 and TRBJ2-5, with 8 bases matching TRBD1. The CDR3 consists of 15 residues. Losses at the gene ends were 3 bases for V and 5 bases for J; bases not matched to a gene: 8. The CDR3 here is CASSFSGQGGETQYF. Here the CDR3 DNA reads TGTGCCAGCAGTTTTTCCGGACAGGGTGGGGAGACCCAGTACTTC.

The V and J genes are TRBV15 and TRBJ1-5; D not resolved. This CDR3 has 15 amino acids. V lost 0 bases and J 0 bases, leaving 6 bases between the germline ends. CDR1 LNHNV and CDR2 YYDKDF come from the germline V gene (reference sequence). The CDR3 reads CATSRDFSSNQPQHF. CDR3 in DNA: TGTGCCACCAGCAGAGATTTTTCTAGCAATCAGCCCCAGCATTTT.

The DNA for the CDR3 is TGTGCCAGCAGCAGTTGGGACAGGAGCTCCTACAATGAGCAGTTCTTC. Amino acids: CASSSWDRSSYNEQFF. The chain has TRBV14 and TRBJ2-1; 8 nucleotides line up with TRBD1. The V gene's germline CDR1 is SGHDN and CDR2 FVKESK. J lost 0 bases, V lost 5 bases, and 6 bases had no gene match. This CDR3 region has 16 residues.

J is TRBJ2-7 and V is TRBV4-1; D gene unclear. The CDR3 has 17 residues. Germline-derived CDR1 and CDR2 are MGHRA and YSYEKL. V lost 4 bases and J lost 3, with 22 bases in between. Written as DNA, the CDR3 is TGCGCCAGCAGCCCGAACTGGTGGACGGACGAGAACTACGAGCAGTACTTC. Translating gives CASSPNWWTDENYEQYF.

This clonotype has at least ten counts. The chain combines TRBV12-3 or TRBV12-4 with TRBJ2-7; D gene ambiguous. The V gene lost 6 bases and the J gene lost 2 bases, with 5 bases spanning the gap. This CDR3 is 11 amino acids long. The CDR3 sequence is CASSSTYEQYF. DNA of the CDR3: TGTGCCAGCAGCTCCACCTACGAGCAGTACTTC.

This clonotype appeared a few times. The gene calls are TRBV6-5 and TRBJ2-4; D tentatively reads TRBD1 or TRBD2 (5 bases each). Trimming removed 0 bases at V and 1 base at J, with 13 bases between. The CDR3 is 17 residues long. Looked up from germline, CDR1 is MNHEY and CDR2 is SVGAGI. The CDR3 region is CASSYSMVGEAKNIQYF. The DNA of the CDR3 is TGTGCCAGCAGTTACTCGATGGTGGGGGAGGCCAAAAACATTCAGTACTTC.

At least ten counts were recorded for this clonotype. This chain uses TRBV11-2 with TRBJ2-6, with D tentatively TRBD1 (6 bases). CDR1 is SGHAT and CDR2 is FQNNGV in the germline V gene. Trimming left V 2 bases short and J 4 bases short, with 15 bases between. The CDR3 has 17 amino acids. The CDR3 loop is CASSLSPQGYGANVLTF. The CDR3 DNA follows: TGTGCCAGCAGCTTATCCCCACAGGGTTACGGGGCCAACGTCCTGACTTTC.

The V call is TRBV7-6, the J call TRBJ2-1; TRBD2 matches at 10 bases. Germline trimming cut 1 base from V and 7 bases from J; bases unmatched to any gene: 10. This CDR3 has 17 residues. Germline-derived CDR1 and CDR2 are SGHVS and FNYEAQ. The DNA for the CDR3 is TGTGCCAGCAGCTTAGATGGGGCTAGCGGGAGAGGGAATGAGCAGTTCTTC. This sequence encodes CASSLDGASGRGNEQFF. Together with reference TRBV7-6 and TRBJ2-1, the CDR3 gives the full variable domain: GAGVSQSPRYKVTKRGQDVALRCDPISGHVSLYWYRQALGQGPEFLTYFNYEAQQDKSGLPNDRFSAERPEGSISTLTIQRTEQRDSAMYRCASSLDGASGRGNEQFFGPGTRLTVL.

The CDR3: CASSKGRQGAYEQYF. As DNA, the CDR3 is TGTGCCAGCAGCAAGGGGCGACAGGGGGCCTACGAGCAGTACTTC. The rearrangement links TRBV7-9 to TRBJ2-7; 9 bases are shared with TRBD1. V lost 5 bases to trimming and J lost 2 bases; unmatched junction nucleotides: 7. The CDR3 has 15 amino acids. Germline V gene data show CDR1 as SEHNR and CDR2 as FQNEAQ (reference sequence).

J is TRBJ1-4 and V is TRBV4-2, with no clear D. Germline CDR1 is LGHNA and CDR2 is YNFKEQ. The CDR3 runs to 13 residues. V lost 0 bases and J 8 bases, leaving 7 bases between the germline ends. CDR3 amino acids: CASSQENAEKLFF. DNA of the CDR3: TGTGCCAGCAGCCAAGAAAATGCCGAAAAACTGTTTTTT.

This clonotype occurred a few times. Here the CDR3 DNA reads TGCGCCAGCCAATCGAATTACAATGAGCAGTTCTTC. Translation gives CASQSNYNEQFF. The chain employs TRBV5-1 and TRBJ2-1, with D hard to call. Trimming removed 7 bases at V and 4 bases at J, with 9 bases between. The CDR3 length is 12 residues. From germline, CDR1 is SGHRS and CDR2 YFSETQ.

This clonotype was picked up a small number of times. The CDR3 bases are TGTGCCATCAGTCGACAGTTGAACACTGAAGCTTTCTTT. Protein sequence: CAISRQLNTEAFF. The J gene is TRBJ1-1, the V gene TRBV10-3; D is possibly TRBD1 (5 bases). V was cut by 5 bases and J by 0 bases, with 7 bases left in between. Germline lookup yields CDR1 ENHRY and CDR2 SYGVKD. This CDR3 region has 13 residues.

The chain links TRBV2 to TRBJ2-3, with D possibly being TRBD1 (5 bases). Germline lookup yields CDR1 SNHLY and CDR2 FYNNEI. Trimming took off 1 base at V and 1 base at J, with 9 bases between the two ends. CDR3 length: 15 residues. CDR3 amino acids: CASSEVQGGTDTQYF. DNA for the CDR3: TGTGCCAGCAGTGAAGTGCAGGGCGGCACAGATACGCAGTATTTT.

The chain's CDR3 is CASSLFRPSGRAVEETQYF. The CDR3 bases are TGTGCCAGCAGTTTATTTAGGCCTAGCGGGAGGGCCGTGGAAGAGACCCAGTACTTC. The V call is TRBV28, the J call TRBJ2-5; 12 bases are shared with TRBD2. Germline values: CDR1 MDHEN, CDR2 SYDVKM. The CDR3 is 19 residues long. V trimming: 1 base; J trimming: 3 bases; junction bases outside the gene matches: 12.

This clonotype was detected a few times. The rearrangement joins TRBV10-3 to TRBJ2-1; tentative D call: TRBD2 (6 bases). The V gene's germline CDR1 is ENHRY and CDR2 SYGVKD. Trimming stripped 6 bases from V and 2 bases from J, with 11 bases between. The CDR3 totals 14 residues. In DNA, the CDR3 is TGTGCCATCAGGGGGGACTCCACCTACAATGAGCAGTTCTTC. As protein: CAIRGDSTYNEQFF.

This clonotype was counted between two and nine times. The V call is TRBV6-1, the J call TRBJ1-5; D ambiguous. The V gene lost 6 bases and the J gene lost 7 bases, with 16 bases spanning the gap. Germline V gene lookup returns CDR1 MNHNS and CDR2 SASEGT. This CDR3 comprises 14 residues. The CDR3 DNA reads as TGTGCCAGCAGACGAACTCAGGAGTCCCAGCCCCAGCATTTT. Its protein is CASRRTQESQPQHF.

This chain's CDR3 is CASSFNIRTATYEQYF. CDR3 sequence (DNA): TGTGCCAGCAGTTTTAATATAAGGACAGCTACCTACGAGCAGTACTTC. This chain links TRBV28 with TRBJ2-7; D possibly corresponds to TRBD1 (6 bases). With 3 bases removed from V and 2 bases from J, the gap between germline ends came to 17 bases. CDR1 is MDHEN, CDR2 SYDVKM, per germline. The CDR3 totals 16 residues.

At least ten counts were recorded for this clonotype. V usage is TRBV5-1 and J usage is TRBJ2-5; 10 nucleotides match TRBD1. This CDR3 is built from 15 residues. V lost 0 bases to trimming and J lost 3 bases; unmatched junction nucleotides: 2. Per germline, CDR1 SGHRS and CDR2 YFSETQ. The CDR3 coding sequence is TGCGCCAGCAGCTTGGAAGGGACAGGGGAAGAGACCCAGTACTTC. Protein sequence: CASSLEGTGEETQYF.

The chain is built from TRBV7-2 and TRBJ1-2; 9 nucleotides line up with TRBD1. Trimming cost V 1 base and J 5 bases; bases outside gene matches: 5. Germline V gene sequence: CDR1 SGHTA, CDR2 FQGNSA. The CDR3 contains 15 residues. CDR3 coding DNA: TGTGCCAGCAGCTTAGGGGACAGGGAAGGGTATGGCTACACCTTC. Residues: CASSLGDREGYGYTF.

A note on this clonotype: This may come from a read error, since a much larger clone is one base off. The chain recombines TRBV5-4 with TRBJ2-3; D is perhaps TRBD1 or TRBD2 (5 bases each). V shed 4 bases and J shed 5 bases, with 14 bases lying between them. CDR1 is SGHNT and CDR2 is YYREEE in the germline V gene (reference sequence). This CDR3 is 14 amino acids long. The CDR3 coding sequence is TGTGCCAGCAGCCGGGGACGGGGTGTAGATACGCAGTATTTT. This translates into CASSRGRGVDTQYF.

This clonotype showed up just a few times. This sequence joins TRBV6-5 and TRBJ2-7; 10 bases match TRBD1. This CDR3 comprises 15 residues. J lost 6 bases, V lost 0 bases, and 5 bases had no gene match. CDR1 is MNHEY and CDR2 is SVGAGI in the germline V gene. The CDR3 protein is CASSYSDRGLSEQYF. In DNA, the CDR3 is TGTGCCAGCAGTTACTCCGACAGGGGGCTTAGCGAGCAGTACTTC.

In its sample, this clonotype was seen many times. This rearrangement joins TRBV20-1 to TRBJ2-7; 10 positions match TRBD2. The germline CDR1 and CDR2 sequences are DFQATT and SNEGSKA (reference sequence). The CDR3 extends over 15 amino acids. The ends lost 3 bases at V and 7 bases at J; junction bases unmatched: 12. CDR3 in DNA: TGCAGTGCTAGGATGGTCTCAGCGGGAGGGCCGGAGCAGTACTTC. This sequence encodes CSARMVSAGGPEQYF.

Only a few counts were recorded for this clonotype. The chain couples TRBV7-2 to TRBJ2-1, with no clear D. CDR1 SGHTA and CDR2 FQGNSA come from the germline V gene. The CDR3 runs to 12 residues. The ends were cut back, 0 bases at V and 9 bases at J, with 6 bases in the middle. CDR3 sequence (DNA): TGTGCCAGCAGCTTAGCGCTACGTGAGCAGTTCTTC. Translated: CASSLALREQFF.